The clone carrying this T cell receptor beta chain was seen at least ten times. These data originate in a study of T cells in Graves' hyperthyroidism and ophthalmopathy. Researchers took RNA transcripts and amplified the TCR beta CDR3 regions from them. The primer set for the first-round RT-PCR of the TCR CDR3 was HTBI. TCRdb ran MiXCR on the multiplex PCR reads and lists one entry per CDR3 protein. The data show around 420,000 distinct CDR3 sequences, roughly 15% seen once. The germline V gene has CDR1 SNHLY and CDR2 FYNNEI. The CDR3 totals 14 residues. The junction had 7 bases not matched to a gene; V was cut back by 4 bases and J by 6 bases.

Material: blood. This sequence joins TRBV2 and TRBJ2-3, with 7 bases lining up with TRBD1. The source of this sequence is a woman between 18 and 29 years old with Graves' hyperthyroidism. CDR3: CASSVVGGGDTQYF. The CDR3, as DNA: TGTGCCAGCAGTGTTGTAGGGGGCGGGGATACGCAGTATTTT.